One and the same sample provided the 20 T cell receptor beta chains below, sequenced in a study of Ad26.COV2.S vaccination and SARS-CoV-2 variants. Measured with immunoSEQ multiplex PCR; TCRdb has only the in-frame clones, and not every one. This table holds about 400,000 clones, 83% found once. As for treatment: roughly 19 received Ad26.COV2.S at low or high dose, single or two shots; 5 received placebo; per-sample allocation not given. Sample collection was performed on day 63 after the first vaccine or placebo injection. This specimen was peripheral blood, taken in a trial of Ad26.COV2.S vaccine versus placebo. These receptors were obtained from a person aged 18-60 years who received the Ad26.COV2.S COVID-19 vaccine or a placebo.

This clone was picked up one time. The chain uses TRBV28 and TRBJ1-5; D perhaps matches TRBD1 (5 bases). The V and J ends lost 8 bases and 7 bases respectively, with 27 bases between them. The length of the CDR3 is 17 residues. The germline gives CDR1 MDHEN, CDR2 SYDVKM. The CDR3, as DNA: TGTGCCAGCTTGACCCTGGACGGGGGTGAGGAGGAACAGCCCCAGCATTTT. This translates into CASLTLDGGEEEQPQHF.

This chain joins TRBV7-2 and TRBJ1-1; perhaps TRBD1 as D (5 bases). The CDR3 is 14 residues long. The germline gives CDR1 SGHTA, CDR2 FQGNSA. Trimming took 3 bases from V and 6 from J, leaving 14 bases between them. In nucleotides, the CDR3 is TGTGCCAGCAGCTTGAGGGGCGGGGTCTCTGAAGCTTTCTTT. Its translation: CASSLRGGVSEAFF.

The chain has TRBV6-6 and TRBJ2-7; no reliable D call. The CDR3 sequence is 12 residues long. Between the trimmed V and J ends, which lost 0 bases and 4 bases, there was a span of 4 bases. Germline assignment: CDR1 MNHNY and CDR2 SVGAGI (reference sequence). The CDR3: CASSYSKYEQYF. DNA for the CDR3: TGTGCCAGCAGTTACTCCAAGTACGAGCAGTACTTC.

CDR3 sequence reads: CATSRGANTGSDNEQFF. DNA for the CDR3: TGTGCCACCAGCAGGGGGGCCAACACGGGCAGCGACAATGAGCAGTTCTTC. The chain couples TRBV15 to TRBJ2-1, with D possibly being TRBD1 (6 bases). Germline-derived CDR1 and CDR2 are LNHNV and YYDKDF (reference sequence). The CDR3 sequence is 17 residues long. Trimming left V 3 bases short and J 5 bases short, with 20 bases between.

The rearrangement uses TRBV5-1 and TRBJ2-1, with D perhaps matching TRBD2 (6 bases). With 3 bases removed from V and 7 bases from J, the gap between germline ends came to 11 bases. The germline V gene encodes CDR1 SGHRS and CDR2 YFSETQ. CDR3 size: 13 residues. In DNA form, the CDR3 reads TGCGCCAGCAGCTCGGGACTGATTAATGAGCAGTTCTTC. Its translation: CASSSGLINEQFF.

The chain has TRBV6-5 and TRBJ1-2; D perhaps matches TRBD1 (5 bases). The CDR3 runs 15 residues. The V gene lost 6 bases and the J gene lost 5 bases, with 19 bases spanning the gap. The V gene's germline CDR1 is MNHEY and CDR2 SVGAGI. The CDR3 reads CASRRPGRKGYGYTF. The DNA for the CDR3 is TGTGCCAGCAGACGACCCGGGCGAAAGGGGTATGGCTACACCTTC.

The V gene is TRBV6-5, the J gene TRBJ1-1, with D uncertain. Germline CDR1 MNHEY, CDR2 SVGAGI. This CDR3 is built from 13 residues. Trimming stripped 7 bases from V and 1 base from J, with 10 bases between. The CDR3 nucleotides are TGTGCCAGCAAAGCAGGCGGGAACACTGAAGCTTTCTTT. Amino acids: CASKAGGNTEAFF.

V and J are TRBV27 and TRBJ2-1; 13 bases align to TRBD2. The CDR3 is 15 amino acids. V lost 6 bases and J lost 5; bases outside the gene matches: 4. The germline CDR1 and CDR2 sequences are MNHEY and SMNVEV (reference sequence). In nucleotides, the CDR3 is TGTGCCAGCAGCCCAGGGACTAGCGGGAACAATGAGCAGTTCTTC. This gives the protein CASSPGTSGNNEQFF.

This clone has a single count. The V gene is TRBV24-1, the J gene TRBJ2-3, with 10 nucleotides matching TRBD2. Trimming took 2 bases from V and 2 from J; bases not matched to a gene: 6. The CDR3 totals 17 residues. The germline gives CDR1 KGHDR, CDR2 SFDVKD. DNA for the CDR3: TGTGCCACCAGTGATTCAATTAGCGGGAGGAACACAGATACGCAGTATTTT. Translation: CATSDSISGRNTDTQYF.

This clone was recorded once. The chain combines TRBV7-9 with TRBJ1-4; D gene unclear. From germline, CDR1 is SEHNR and CDR2 FQNEAQ (reference sequence). V was pared by 2 bases and J by 7 bases, with 11 bases between. The CDR3 runs 14 residues. CDR3 amino acids: CASSLSGVIEKLFF. CDR3 nucleotides: TGTGCCAGCAGCTTATCCGGGGTGATTGAAAAACTGTTTTTT.

This chain links TRBV7-9 with TRBJ1-4; the match to TRBD1 covers 8 bases. The CDR3 consists of 15 residues. V lost 1 base to trimming and J lost 8 bases; unmatched junction nucleotides: 6. CDR1 is SEHNR, CDR2 FQNEAQ, per germline (reference sequence). DNA for the CDR3: TGTGCCAGCAGCTTAGATGGGACAGGAGGCGAAAAACTGTTTTTT. Amino acid sequence: CASSLDGTGGEKLFF.

This clone was counted a single time. V and J are TRBV7-9 and TRBJ2-2; perhaps TRBD1 as D (5 bases). The germline V and J ends were trimmed by 0 bases and 5 bases, with 10 bases remaining between them. The V gene's germline CDR1 is SEHNR and CDR2 FQNEAQ (reference sequence). The CDR3 totals 15 residues. CDR3 coding DNA: TGTGCCAGCAGCTTAGCAACAGGCCAGACCGGGGAGCTGTTTTTT. Translating gives CASSLATGQTGELFF. Variable domain in full (rest from reference TRBV7-9 and TRBJ2-2): DTGVSQNPRHKITKRGQNVTFRCDPISEHNRLYWYRQTLGQGPEFLTYFQNEAQLEKSRLLSDRFSAERPKGSFSTLEIQRTEQGDSAMYLCASSLATGQTGELFFGEGSRLTVL.

The chain is built from TRBV5-1 and TRBJ2-2; D is ambiguous. The CDR3 consists of 14 residues. V lost 1 base to trimming and J lost 6 bases, with 10 bases between them. Germline values: CDR1 SGHRS, CDR2 YFSETQ. CDR3: CASSLLRAPGELFF. The CDR3 DNA reads TGCGCCAGCAGCTTGTTAAGGGCGCCCGGGGAGCTGTTTTTT.

The gene calls are TRBV11-2 and TRBJ2-4, with D unclear. This CDR3 contains 14 residues. V was trimmed by 5 bases and J by 2 bases, leaving 10 bases between them. Looked up from germline, CDR1 is SGHAT and CDR2 is FQNNGV. CDR3: CASSPPWTKNIQYF. CDR3 sequence (DNA): TGTGCCAGCAGCCCCCCTTGGACCAAAAACATTCAGTACTTC.

The chain links TRBV7-9 to TRBJ2-2, with D tentatively TRBD1 or TRBD2 (5 bases each). The CDR3 is 12 amino acids. V was pared by 4 bases and J by 10 bases, with 10 bases between. CDR1 is SEHNR, CDR2 FQNEAQ, per germline (reference sequence). The CDR3 DNA reads TGTGCCAGCAGCTGGGACCGGGTGGAGCTGTTTTTT. Amino acid sequence: CASSWDRVELFF.

This chain connects TRBV12-3 or TRBV12-4 to TRBJ1-1, with a tentative D call TRBD1 (5 bases). V lost 5 bases to trimming and J lost 3 bases, with 10 bases between them. The CDR3 totals 13 residues. The CDR3 DNA is TGTGCCAGCAGTGTCCAGGGCTACACTGAAGCTTTCTTT. Its translation: CASSVQGYTEAFF.

This chain links TRBV18 with TRBJ2-7; no firm D call. Germline V gene data show CDR1 as KGHSH and CDR2 as LQKENI. The germline V and J ends were trimmed by 3 bases and 3 bases, with 9 bases remaining between them. CDR3 length equals 13 residues. CDR3 in amino acids: CASSPVRSYEQYF. The CDR3 region has the DNA TGTGCCAGCTCACCTGTCCGGAGCTACGAGCAGTACTTC.

The genes are TRBV2 and TRBJ1-1; D ambiguous. V gave up 7 bases and J gave up 0 bases, with 12 bases separating them. This CDR3 contains 14 residues. Germline V gives CDR1 SNHLY, CDR2 FYNNEI. CDR3 DNA: TGTGCCAGCACCCTACCGATAGTGAACACTGAAGCTTTCTTT. Translated, it gives CASTLPIVNTEAFF.

The chain employs TRBV7-3 and TRBJ1-1, with D unresolved. Deletions cut 4 bases from V and 0 bases from J, with 6 bases between. The germline CDR1 and CDR2 sequences are SGHTA and FQGTGA. This CDR3 contains 13 residues. CDR3 sequence (DNA): TGTGCCAGCAGCTCCTATATGAACACTGAAGCTTTCTTT. Translation gives CASSSYMNTEAFF.

The rearrangement joins TRBV6-2 or TRBV6-3 to TRBJ2-7; weak D call: TRBD2 (6 bases). This CDR3 spans 16 amino acids. Germline CDR1 is MNHEY and CDR2 is SVGEGT. Trimming removed 6 bases at V and 3 bases at J, with 21 bases between. The CDR3 sequence: CASRPWGTGVNYEQYF. The CDR3 DNA reads TGTGCCAGCAGACCTTGGGGGACGGGAGTTAACTACGAGCAGTACTTC.